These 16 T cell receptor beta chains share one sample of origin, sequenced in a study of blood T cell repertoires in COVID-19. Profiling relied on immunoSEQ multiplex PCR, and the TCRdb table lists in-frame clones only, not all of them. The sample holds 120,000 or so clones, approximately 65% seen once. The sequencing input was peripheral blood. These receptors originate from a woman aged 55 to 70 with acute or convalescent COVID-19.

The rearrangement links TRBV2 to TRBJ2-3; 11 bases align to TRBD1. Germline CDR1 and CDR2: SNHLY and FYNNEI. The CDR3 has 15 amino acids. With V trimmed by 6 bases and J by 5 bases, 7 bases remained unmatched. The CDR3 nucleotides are TGTGCCAGCAGACCCGGGACAGGGGGGAAAGATACGCAGTATTTT. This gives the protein CASRPGTGGKDTQYF.

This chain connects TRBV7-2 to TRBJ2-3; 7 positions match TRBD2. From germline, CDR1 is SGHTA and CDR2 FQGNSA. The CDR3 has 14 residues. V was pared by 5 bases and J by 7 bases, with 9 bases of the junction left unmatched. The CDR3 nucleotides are TGTGCCAGCAGCCCCAGCTTCGGGGGGAATACGCAGTATTTT. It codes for CASSPSFGGNTQYF.

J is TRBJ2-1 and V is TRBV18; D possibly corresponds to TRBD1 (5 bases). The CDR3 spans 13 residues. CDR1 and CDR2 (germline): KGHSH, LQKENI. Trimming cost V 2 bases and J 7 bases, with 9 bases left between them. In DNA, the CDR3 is TGTGCCAGCTCACCAAAAGGGGTGAATGAGCAGTTCTTC. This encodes CASSPKGVNEQFF.

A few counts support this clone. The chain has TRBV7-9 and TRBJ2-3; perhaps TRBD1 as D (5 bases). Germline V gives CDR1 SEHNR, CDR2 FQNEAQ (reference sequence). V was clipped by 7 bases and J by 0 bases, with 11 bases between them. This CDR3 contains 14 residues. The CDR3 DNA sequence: TGTGCCAGCATAGACAGCTCTAGCACAGATACGCAGTATTTT. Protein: CASIDSSSTDTQYF.

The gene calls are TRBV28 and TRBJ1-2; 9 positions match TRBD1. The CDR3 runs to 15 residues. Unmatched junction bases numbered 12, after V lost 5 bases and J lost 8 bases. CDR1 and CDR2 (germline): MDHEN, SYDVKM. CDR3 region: CASSPRDRVFWGYTF. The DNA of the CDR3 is TGTGCCAGCAGTCCCCGGGACAGGGTTTTCTGGGGCTACACCTTC.

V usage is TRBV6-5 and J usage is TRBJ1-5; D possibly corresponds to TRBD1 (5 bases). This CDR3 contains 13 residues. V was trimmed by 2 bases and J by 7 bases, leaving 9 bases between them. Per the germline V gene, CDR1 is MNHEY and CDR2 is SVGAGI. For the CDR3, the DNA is TGTGCCAGCAGTTACGTCCCAGGGCAGCCCCAGCATTTT. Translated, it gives CASSYVPGQPQHF.

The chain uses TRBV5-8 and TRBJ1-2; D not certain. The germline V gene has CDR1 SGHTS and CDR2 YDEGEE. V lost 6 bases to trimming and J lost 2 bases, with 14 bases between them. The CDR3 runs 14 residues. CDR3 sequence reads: CASILSGGNYGYTF. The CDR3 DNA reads TGTGCCAGCATCCTTTCGGGAGGGAACTATGGCTACACCTTC.

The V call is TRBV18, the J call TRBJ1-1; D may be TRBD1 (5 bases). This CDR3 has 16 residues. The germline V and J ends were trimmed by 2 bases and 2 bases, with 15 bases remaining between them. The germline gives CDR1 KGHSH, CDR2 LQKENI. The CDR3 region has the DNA TGTGCCAGCTCACCAGCGATGGGGCGAGGAAACACTGAAGCTTTCTTT. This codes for CASSPAMGRGNTEAFF. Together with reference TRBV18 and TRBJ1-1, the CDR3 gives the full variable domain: NAGVMQNPRHLVRRRGQEARLRCSPMKGHSHVYWYRQLPEEGLKFMVYLQKENIIDESGMPKERFSAEFPKEGPSILRIQQVVRGDSAAYFCASSPAMGRGNTEAFFGQGTRLTVV.

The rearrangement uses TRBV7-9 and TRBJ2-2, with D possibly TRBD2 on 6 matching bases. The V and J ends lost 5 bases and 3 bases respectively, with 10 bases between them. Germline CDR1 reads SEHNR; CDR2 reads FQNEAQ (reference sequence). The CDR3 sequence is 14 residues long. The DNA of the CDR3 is TGTGCCAGCAGCCCCGGGGGATACACCGGGGAGCTGTTTTTT. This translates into CASSPGGYTGELFF.

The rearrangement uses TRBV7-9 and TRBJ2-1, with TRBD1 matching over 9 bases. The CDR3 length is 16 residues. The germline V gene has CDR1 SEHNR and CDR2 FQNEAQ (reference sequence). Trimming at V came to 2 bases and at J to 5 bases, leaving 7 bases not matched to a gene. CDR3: CASSLSWGQGNNEQFF. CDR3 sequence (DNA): TGTGCCAGCAGCTTATCTTGGGGACAGGGCAACAATGAGCAGTTCTTC.

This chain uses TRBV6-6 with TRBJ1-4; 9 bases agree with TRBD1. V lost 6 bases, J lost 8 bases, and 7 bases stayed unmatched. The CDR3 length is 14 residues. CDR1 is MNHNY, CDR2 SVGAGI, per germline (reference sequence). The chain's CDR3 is CASRGDRESEKLFF. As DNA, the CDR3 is TGTGCCAGCAGGGGGGACAGGGAGAGCGAAAAACTGTTTTTT.

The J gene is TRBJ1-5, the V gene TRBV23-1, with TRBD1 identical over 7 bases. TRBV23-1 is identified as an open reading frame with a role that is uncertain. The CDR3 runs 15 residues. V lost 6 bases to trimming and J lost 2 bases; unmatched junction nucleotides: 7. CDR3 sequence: CASSDRVAGNQPQHF. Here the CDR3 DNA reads TGCGCCAGCAGCGACAGGGTGGCGGGCAATCAGCCCCAGCATTTT.

The CDR3 bases are TGTGCCAGCAGCCAAACACCGGGACAGGGGGGCTACACCTTC. As protein: CASSQTPGQGGYTF. This chain connects TRBV7-3 to TRBJ1-2, with 10 nucleotides matching TRBD1. Germline CDR1 is SGHTA and CDR2 is FQGTGA. The ends lost 5 bases at V and 8 bases at J; junction bases unmatched: 8. This CDR3 spans 14 amino acids. The whole variable domain, filled in from reference TRBV7-3 and TRBJ1-2, reads GAGVSQTPSNKVTEKGKYVELRCDPISGHTALYWYRQSLGQGPEFLIYFQGTGAADDSGLPNDRFFAVRPEGSVSTLKIQRTERGDSAVYLCASSQTPGQGGYTFGSGTRLTVV.

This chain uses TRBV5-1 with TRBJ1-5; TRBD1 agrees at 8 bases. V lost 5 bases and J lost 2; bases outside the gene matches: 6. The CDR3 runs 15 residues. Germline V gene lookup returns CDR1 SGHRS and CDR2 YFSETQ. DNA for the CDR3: TGCGCCAGCAGTCCAGGGGGCATTGGCAATCAGCCCCAGCATTTT. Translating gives CASSPGGIGNQPQHF.

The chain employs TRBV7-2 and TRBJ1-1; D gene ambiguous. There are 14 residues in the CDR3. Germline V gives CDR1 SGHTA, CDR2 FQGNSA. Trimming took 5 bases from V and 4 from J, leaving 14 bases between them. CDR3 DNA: TGTGCCAGCAGCCCCTGGTCCCTGAGCACTGAAGCTTTCTTT. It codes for CASSPWSLSTEAFF.

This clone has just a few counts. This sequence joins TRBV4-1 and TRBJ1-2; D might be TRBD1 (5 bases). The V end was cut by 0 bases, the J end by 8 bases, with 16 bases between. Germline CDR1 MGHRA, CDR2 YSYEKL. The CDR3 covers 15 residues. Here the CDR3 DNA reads TGCGCCAGCAGCCAAGATCTGGGGGGTTGGTCGGGCTACACCTTC. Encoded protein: CASSQDLGGWSGYTF.